Listed here are 11 T cell receptor beta chains from one sample, sequenced in a study of identical twins. Each CDR3 protein is one row after TCRdb ran MiXCR on the 5' RACE reads. The sample lists around 1.7 million distinct CDR3 sequences, more than 30% occurring once. Sequencing input: cord blood. These receptors were collected from a newborn girl in good health.

This clonotype has a handful of counts. The genes are TRBV20-1 and TRBJ1-5, with D perhaps TRBD1 (6 bases). Germline lookup yields CDR1 DFQATT and CDR2 SNEGSKA (reference sequence). The CDR3 runs to 13 residues. The V end lost 5 bases, the J end lost 1 base, and 9 bases lay between the germline ends. As DNA, the CDR3 is TGCAGTGCTGGGGGGCGGAGCAATCAGCCCCAGCATTTT. Amino acids: CSAGGRSNQPQHF.

This clonotype was picked up a small number of times. The genes are TRBV6-5 and TRBJ1-6; TRBD1 agrees at 8 bases. V shed 6 bases, J shed 5 bases, and the junction held 6 bases outside the gene matches. The CDR3 has 15 residues. Germline V lookup: CDR1 MNHEY, CDR2 SVGAGI. The CDR3: CASSLSTGDNSPLHF. In nucleotides, the CDR3 is TGTGCCAGCAGCCTATCGACAGGGGATAATTCACCCCTCCACTTT.

This clonotype was picked up many times. The CDR3 coding sequence is TGTGCCAGCAGTTTCGGGTATACCTACGAGCAGTACTTC. Amino acid sequence: CASSFGYTYEQYF. J is TRBJ2-7 and V is TRBV27; D ambiguous. Trimming took off 3 bases at V and 2 bases at J, with 8 bases between the two ends. The V gene's germline CDR1 is MNHEY and CDR2 SMNVEV (reference sequence). The CDR3 has 13 residues.

This clonotype was observed at least ten times. The chain has TRBV29-1 and TRBJ2-7; possibly TRBD2 for D (6 bases). The CDR3 sequence is 13 residues long. CDR1 and CDR2 from the germline V gene are SQVTM and ANQGSEA. Trimming left V 4 bases short and J 0 bases short, with 10 bases between. The CDR3 protein is CSVGGNSSYEQYF. The CDR3 nucleotides read TGCAGCGTTGGCGGGAATAGCTCCTACGAGCAGTACTTC.

This sequence joins TRBV7-2 and TRBJ2-1, with 7 positions matching TRBD1. CDR3 length equals 16 residues. Losses at the gene ends were 5 bases for V and 5 bases for J; bases not matched to a gene: 12. The germline gives CDR1 SGHTA, CDR2 FQGNSA. CDR3 sequence: CASSRQTGNLHNEQFF. As DNA, the CDR3 is TGTGCCAGCAGCCGCCAGACAGGGAATCTGCACAATGAGCAGTTCTTC.

A few counts support this clonotype. The J gene is TRBJ1-4, the V gene TRBV29-1, with D possibly TRBD1 on 6 matching bases. The CDR3 loop spans 17 amino acids. Germline V CDR1 and CDR2: SQVTM, ANQGSEA. V lost 4 bases to trimming and J lost 7 bases, with 25 bases between them. CDR3 nucleotides: TGCAGCGTTGGAGCCAGCAGGGGAGTTGGTTACGGTGAAAAACTGTTTTTT. Protein product: CSVGASRGVGYGEKLFF.

This clonotype was counted between two and nine times. The chain has TRBV7-9 and TRBJ2-1, with 9 nucleotides matching TRBD2. This CDR3 comprises 16 residues. The junction had 8 bases not matched to a gene; V was cut back by 3 bases and J by 5 bases. Germline CDR1 and CDR2: SEHNR and FQNEAQ (reference sequence). The CDR3 here is CASSFTASGENNEQFF. In nucleotides, the CDR3 is TGTGCCAGCAGCTTCACGGCTAGCGGGGAGAACAATGAGCAGTTCTTC. Full variable domain (rest looked up from reference TRBV7-9 and TRBJ2-1): DTGVSQNPRHKITKRGQNVTFRCDPISEHNRLYWYRQTLGQGPEFLTYFQNEAQLEKSRLLSDRFSAERPKGSFSTLEIQRTEQGDSAMYLCASSFTASGENNEQFFGPGTRLTVL.

This chain links TRBV11-1 with TRBJ1-1, with 8 bases lining up with TRBD1. Per germline, CDR1 SGHAT and CDR2 FQDESV (reference sequence). The CDR3 has 16 residues. The junction had 14 bases not matched to a gene; V was cut back by 5 bases and J by 6 bases. CDR3 sequence (DNA): TGTGCCAGCAGCAAATGGCCCGGACAGGGCGACTCTGAAGCTTTCTTT. This sequence encodes CASSKWPGQGDSEAFF.

CDR3 coding DNA: TGTGCCAGCAGTACGGACCGGAAGACCCAGTACTTC. This sequence encodes CASSTDRKTQYF. The V call is TRBV27, the J call TRBJ2-5; unclear D gene. CDR3 length: 12 amino acids. Deletions cut 5 bases from V and 6 bases from J, with 10 bases between. Germline CDR1 reads MNHEY; CDR2 reads SMNVEV (reference sequence).

This clonotype was found a few times. This chain links TRBV27 with TRBJ1-2; D unclear. Trimming removed 7 bases from V and 8 bases from J, with 26 bases in between. The CDR3 has 16 amino acids. Germline V gene data show CDR1 as MNHEY and CDR2 as SMNVEV (reference sequence). The CDR3 loop reads CASKMRTVGGIAGYTF. The CDR3 coding sequence is TGTGCCAGCAAAATGAGGACGGTCGGAGGGATCGCGGGCTACACCTTC.

This chain uses TRBV27 with TRBJ2-1; D perhaps matches TRBD2 (6 bases). CDR3 length: 16 amino acids. Trimming took off 6 bases at V and 7 bases at J, with 22 bases between the two ends. Germline CDR1 and CDR2: MNHEY and SMNVEV (reference sequence). DNA for the CDR3: TGTGCCAGCAGCTTCGGAATACTAGCTGCTGGGAATGAGCAGTTCTTC. Its translation is CASSFGILAAGNEQFF.